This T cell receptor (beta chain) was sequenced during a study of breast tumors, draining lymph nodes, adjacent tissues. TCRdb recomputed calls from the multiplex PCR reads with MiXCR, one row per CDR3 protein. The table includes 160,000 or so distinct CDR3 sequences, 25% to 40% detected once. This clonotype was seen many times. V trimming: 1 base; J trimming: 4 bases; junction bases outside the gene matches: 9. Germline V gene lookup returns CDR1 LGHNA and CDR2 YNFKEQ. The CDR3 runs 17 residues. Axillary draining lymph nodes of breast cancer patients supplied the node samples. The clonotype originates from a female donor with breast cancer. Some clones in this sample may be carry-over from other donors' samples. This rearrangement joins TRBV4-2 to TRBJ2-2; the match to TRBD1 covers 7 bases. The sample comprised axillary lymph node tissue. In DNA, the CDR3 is TGTGCCAGCAGCCAAGGTCTGGGACAGTCGGGCACCGGGGAGCTGTTTTTT. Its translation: CASSQGLGQSGTGELFF.